This TCR beta chain was captured by sequencing in a study of T cells expressing NK-cell markers. Germline CDR1 and CDR2: DFQATT and SNEGSKA (reference sequence). The CDR3 totals 14 residues. TCRdb reanalyzed the 5' RACE reads and collapses them to one entry per CDR3 protein, without DNA. The specimen's table records 8,000 or so distinct CDR3 sequences. The V gene is TRBV20-1, the J gene TRBJ2-1; there is no DNA to check the TCRdb D call of TRBD2. The sample consisted of blood T cells: a sorted CD56 or NKG2C T cell subset, CD4+ or CD8+ T cells, or bulk PBMC T cells (not recorded which). The sequence was collected from a man between 18 and 69 years old in good health. The CDR3 is CSAASGRSYNEQFF.